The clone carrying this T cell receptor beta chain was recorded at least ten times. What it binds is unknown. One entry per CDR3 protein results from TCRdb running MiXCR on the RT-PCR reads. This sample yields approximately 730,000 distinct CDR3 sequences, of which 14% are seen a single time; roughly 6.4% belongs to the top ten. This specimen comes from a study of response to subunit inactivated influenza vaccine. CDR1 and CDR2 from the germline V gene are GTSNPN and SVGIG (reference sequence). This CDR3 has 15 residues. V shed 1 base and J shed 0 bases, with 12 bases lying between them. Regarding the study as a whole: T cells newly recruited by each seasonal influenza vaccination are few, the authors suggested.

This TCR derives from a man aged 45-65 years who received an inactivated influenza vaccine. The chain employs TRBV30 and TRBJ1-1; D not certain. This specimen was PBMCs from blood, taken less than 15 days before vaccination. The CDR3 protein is CAWSGFGSMNTEAFF. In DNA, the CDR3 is TGTGCCTGGAGTGGGTTTGGTTCAATGAACACTGAAGCTTTCTTT.